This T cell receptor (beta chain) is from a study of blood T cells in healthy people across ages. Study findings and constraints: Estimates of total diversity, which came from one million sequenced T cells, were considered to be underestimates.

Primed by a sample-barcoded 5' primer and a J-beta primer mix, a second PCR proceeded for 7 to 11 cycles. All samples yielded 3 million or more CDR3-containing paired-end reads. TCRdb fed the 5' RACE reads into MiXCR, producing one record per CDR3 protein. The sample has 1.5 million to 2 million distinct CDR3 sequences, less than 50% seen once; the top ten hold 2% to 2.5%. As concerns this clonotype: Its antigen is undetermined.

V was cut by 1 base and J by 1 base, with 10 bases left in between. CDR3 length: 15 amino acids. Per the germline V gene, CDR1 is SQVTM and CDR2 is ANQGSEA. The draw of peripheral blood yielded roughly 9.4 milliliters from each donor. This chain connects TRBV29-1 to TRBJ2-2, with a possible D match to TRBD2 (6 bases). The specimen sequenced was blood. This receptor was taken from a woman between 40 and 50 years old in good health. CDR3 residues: CSVEASGRNTGELFF. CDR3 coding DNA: TGCAGCGTTGAAGCCAGCGGGCGGAACACCGGGGAGCTGTTTTTT.